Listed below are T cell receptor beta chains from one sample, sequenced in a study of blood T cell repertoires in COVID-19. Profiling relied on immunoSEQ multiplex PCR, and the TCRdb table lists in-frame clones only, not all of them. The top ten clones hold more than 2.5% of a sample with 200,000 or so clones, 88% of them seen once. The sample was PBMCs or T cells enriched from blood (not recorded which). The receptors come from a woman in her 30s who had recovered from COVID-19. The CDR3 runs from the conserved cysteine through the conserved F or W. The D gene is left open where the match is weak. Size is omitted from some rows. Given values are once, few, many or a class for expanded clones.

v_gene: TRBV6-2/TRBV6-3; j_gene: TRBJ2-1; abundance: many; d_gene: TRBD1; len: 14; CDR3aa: CASSYSTGGNEQFF; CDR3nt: TGTGCCAGCAGTTACTCTACAGGGGGCAATGAGCAGTTCTTC
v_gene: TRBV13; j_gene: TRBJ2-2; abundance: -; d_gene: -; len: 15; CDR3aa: CASSSTAANTGELFF; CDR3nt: TGTGCCAGCAGTTCCACTGCCGCGAACACCGGGGAGCTGTTTTTT
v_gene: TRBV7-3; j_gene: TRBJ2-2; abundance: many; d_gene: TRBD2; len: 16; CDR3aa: CASSKGTSENTGELFF; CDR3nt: TGTGCCAGCAGCAAAGGGACTAGCGAGAACACCGGGGAGCTGTTTTTT
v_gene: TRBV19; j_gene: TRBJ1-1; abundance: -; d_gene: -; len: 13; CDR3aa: CASSLSSNTEAFF; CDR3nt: TGTGCCAGTAGTCTTAGCTCGAACACTGAAGCTTTCTTT
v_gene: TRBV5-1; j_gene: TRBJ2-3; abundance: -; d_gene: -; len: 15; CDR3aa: CASGRETGETDTQYF; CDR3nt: TGCGCCAGCGGGAGGGAGACAGGAGAGACAGATACGCAGTATTTT
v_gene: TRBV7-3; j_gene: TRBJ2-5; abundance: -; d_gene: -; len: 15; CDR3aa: CASSLLGTAGETQYF; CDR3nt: TGTGCCAGCAGCCTCCTAGGGACTGCCGGGGAGACCCAGTACTTC
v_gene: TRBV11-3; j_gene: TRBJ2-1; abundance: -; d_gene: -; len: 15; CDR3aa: CASSPGFGSYNEQFF; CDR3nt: TGTGCCAGCAGCCCGGGGTTCGGGTCCTACAATGAGCAGTTCTTC
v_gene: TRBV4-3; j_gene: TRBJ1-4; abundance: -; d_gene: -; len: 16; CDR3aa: CASSQELSGGNEKLFF; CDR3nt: TGCGCCAGCAGCCAAGAGTTGTCGGGGGGGAATGAAAAACTGTTTTTT
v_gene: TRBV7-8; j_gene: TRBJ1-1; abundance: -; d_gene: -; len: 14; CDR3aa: CASSLAPGRGEAFF; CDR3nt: TGTGCCAGCAGCTTAGCGCCGGGGAGGGGCGAAGCTTTCTTT
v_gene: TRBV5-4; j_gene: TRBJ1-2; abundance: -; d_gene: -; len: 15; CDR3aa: CASSLSVQGRRGYTF; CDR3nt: TGTGCCAGCAGCTTATCTGTACAGGGAAGACGAGGCTACACCTTC
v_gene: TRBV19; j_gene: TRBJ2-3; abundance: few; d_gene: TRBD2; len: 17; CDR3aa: CASSISFPSGGPDTQYF; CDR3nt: TGTGCCAGTAGTATATCTTTCCCTAGCGGGGGCCCAGATACGCAGTATTTT
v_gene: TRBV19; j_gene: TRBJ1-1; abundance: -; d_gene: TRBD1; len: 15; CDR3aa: CASSLSGTGNTEAFF; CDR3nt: TGTGCCAGTAGTCTTTCCGGGACAGGGAACACTGAAGCTTTCTTT
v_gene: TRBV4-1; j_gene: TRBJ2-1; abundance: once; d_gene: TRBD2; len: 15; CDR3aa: CASSSLAGVGNEQFF; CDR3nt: TGCGCCAGCAGCTCTCTAGCGGGGGTGGGCAATGAGCAGTTCTTC
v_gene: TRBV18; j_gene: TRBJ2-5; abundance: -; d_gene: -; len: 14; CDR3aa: CASSPVGPGETQYF; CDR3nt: TGTGCCAGCTCACCAGTGGGGCCTGGCGAGACCCAGTACTTC
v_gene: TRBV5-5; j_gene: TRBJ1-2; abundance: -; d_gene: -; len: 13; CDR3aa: CASSLVSNYGYTF; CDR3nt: TGTGCCAGCAGCTTGGTCAGTAACTATGGCTACACCTTC